This TCR beta chain was observed in a study of blood T cell repertoires in COVID-19. Study in general: COVID-19 samples, acute and convalescent, were from the United States, Italy and Spain. PBMCs, B-cell-depleted T cells, or T cells were the source of the cDNA or gDNA that made up the material.

Per the study methods: Amplified reference gene primers provided the basis for estimating nucleated cell counts. Here immunoSEQ multiplex PCR was the method, and the copy in TCRdb shows in-frame clones only, minus some. From that table come the V and J calls and clone size; the DNA was used to work out D and trimming. The profile shows some 260,000 clones, roughly 86% of them singletons. The CDR3 runs to 13 residues. Germline loops: CDR1 MNHEY, CDR2 SVGAGI. Trimming cost V 7 bases and J 7 bases, with 14 bases left between them. Sequencing was carried out using peripheral blood. The chain uses TRBV6-5 and TRBJ1-5, with D unclear. The TCR originated in a woman aged 30 to 39 with acute or convalescent COVID-19. The CDR3 coding sequence is TGTGCCAGCAAAGAGGAGGGAGGGCAGCCCCAGCATTTT. Amino acids: CASKEEGGQPQHF.